This is a list of T cell receptor beta chains from one sample in a study of blood T cell repertoires in COVID-19. The method was immunoSEQ multiplex PCR; TCRdb's version includes in-frame clones alone and lacks a portion of them. The data contain about 360,000 clones, nearly 90% of them singletons. Input material: PBMCs or T cells enriched from blood (not recorded which). These receptor sequences come from a woman aged 40 to 55 with acute COVID-19. CDR3s include the opening cysteine and the closing phenylalanine or tryptophan. Each record gives: V gene, D gene, J gene, clone size, CDR3 protein, CDR3 DNA. A D gene is named only where the DNA matches it firmly. Size tells how often a clone was seen (once, few, many) or the class of an expanded clone, and some rows leave it out.

>TRBV5-1|.|TRBJ1-2|.
CASSLGQVYYGYTF
TGCGCCAGCAGCTTGGGACAGGTTTATTATGGCTACACCTTC
>TRBV2|.|TRBJ1-1|.
CASSSTGWGFF
TGTGCCAGCAGCTCCACAGGGTGGGGTTTCTTT
>TRBV2|.|TRBJ2-7|.
CASIDWRYEQYF
TGTGCCAGCATAGACTGGCGCTACGAGCAGTACTTC
>TRBV7-2|TRBD2|TRBJ2-3|.
CASSVSGGPDTQYF
TGTGCCAGCAGCGTCAGCGGGGGCCCAGATACGCAGTATTTT
>TRBV12-5|TRBD2|TRBJ2-1|.
CASGLGQDLAGGSYNEQFF
TGTGCTAGTGGTCTGGGACAGGACCTAGCGGGGGGCTCCTACAATGAGCAGTTCTTC
>TRBV5-6|.|TRBJ1-5|.
CASSLGRNNQPQHF
TGTGCCAGCAGCTTGGGGCGGAACAATCAGCCCCAGCATTTT
>TRBV19|.|TRBJ1-1|once
CASSIGARQPNTEAFF
TGTGCCAGTAGTATAGGGGCCAGACAACCGAACACTGAAGCTTTCTTT
>TRBV5-1|.|TRBJ2-1|.
CASSLIGGRDEQFF
TGCGCCAGCAGCTTGATCGGGGGGCGTGATGAGCAGTTCTTC
>TRBV5-4|.|TRBJ2-7|.
CASSRDLNSYEQYF
TGTGCCAGCAGCCGGGACTTAAACTCCTACGAGCAGTACTTC
>TRBV27|.|TRBJ1-2|.
CASSLGGTFFWGYTF
TGTGCCAGCAGTTTAGGAGGGACTTTCTTCTGGGGCTACACCTTC
>TRBV5-5|.|TRBJ2-7|.
CASSLGGRVSYEQYF
TGTGCCAGCAGCTTGGGGGGCAGGGTCTCCTACGAGCAGTACTTC
>TRBV3-1/TRBV3-2|TRBD1|TRBJ2-7|.
CASSTGTGHSYEQYF
TGTGCCAGCAGCACCGGGACAGGCCACTCCTACGAGCAGTACTTC
>TRBV3-1/TRBV3-2|.|TRBJ2-2|.
CASSRLNTGELFF
TGTGCCAGCAGCCGACTGAACACCGGGGAGCTGTTTTTT
>TRBV6-5|TRBD1|TRBJ2-1|.
CASRTGFNNEQFF
TGTGCCAGCAGGACAGGGTTTAACAATGAGCAGTTCTTC
>TRBV10-1|TRBD1|TRBJ2-5|.
CASSAPDREQETQYF
TGCGCCAGCAGTGCTCCGGACAGGGAGCAAGAGACCCAGTACTTC
>TRBV5-6|.|TRBJ1-2|.
CASSFNLRVGYTF
TGTGCCAGCAGCTTCAACCTCAGGGTCGGCTACACCTTC
>TRBV27|.|TRBJ1-1|.
CASSFTGLEAFF
TGTGCCAGCAGTTTCACAGGGCTTGAAGCTTTCTTT
>TRBV27|TRBD2|TRBJ2-7|.
CASSFFRGGRLYEQYF
TGTGCCAGCAGTTTCTTTCGGGGGGGCCGCCTCTACGAGCAGTACTTC
>TRBV15|TRBD1|TRBJ1-3|.
CATSRGGQGTGNTIYF
TGTGCCACCAGCAGAGGCGGACAGGGGACTGGAAACACCATATATTTT
>TRBV2|TRBD1|TRBJ2-7|.
CASSDLGQGVYEQYF
TGTGCCAGCAGTGACCTGGGACAGGGGGTTTACGAGCAGTACTTC
>TRBV19|TRBD1|TRBJ2-3|once
CASNPGTAQGDTQYF
TGTGCCAGTAATCCCGGGACAGCTCAAGGGGATACGCAGTATTTT
>TRBV29-1|TRBD1|TRBJ2-1|once
CSAWDRGINEQFF
TGCAGCGCATGGGACAGGGGTATAAATGAGCAGTTCTTC
>TRBV11-3|.|TRBJ2-1|.
CASSWDTGPYNEQFF
TGTGCCAGCAGCTGGGACACCGGCCCTTACAATGAGCAGTTCTTC
>TRBV2|.|TRBJ1-2|.
CASSTHYRASYTF
TGTGCCAGCAGCACCCATTACAGGGCTAGCTACACCTTC
>TRBV11-2|TRBD1|TRBJ1-4|.
CASSARQGTNEKLFF
TGTGCCAGCAGCGCCAGACAGGGAACTAATGAAAAACTGTTTTTT
>TRBV5-6|TRBD1|TRBJ2-5|.
CASSRRQGPQETQYF
TGTGCCAGCAGCCGGCGACAGGGACCACAAGAGACCCAGTACTTC
>TRBV5-1|TRBD2|TRBJ2-1|.
CASSSLTSGGPEQFF
TGCGCCAGCAGCTCCCTGACTAGCGGGGGACCAGAGCAGTTCTTC
>TRBV9|TRBD2|TRBJ2-1|.
CASSVELAGDNEQFF
TGTGCCAGCAGCGTAGAACTAGCGGGGGACAATGAGCAGTTCTTC
>TRBV4-2|.|TRBJ1-1|.
CASRPDAGAEAFF
TGTGCCAGCAGACCGGACGCGGGGGCTGAAGCTTTCTTT
>TRBV2|.|TRBJ1-5|.
CASKVLLGNQPQHF
TGTGCCAGCAAGGTCCTCCTAGGCAATCAGCCCCAGCATTTT
>TRBV15|TRBD1|TRBJ1-2|.
CATGGPGQGDGGYTF
TGTGCCACCGGTGGTCCGGGACAGGGGGACGGTGGCTACACCTTC
>TRBV2|TRBD1|TRBJ1-3|.
CASSGDSPGNTIYF
TGTGCCAGCAGCGGGGACAGTCCAGGGAACACCATATATTTT
>TRBV14|.|TRBJ1-6|.
CASSQGGTANSPLHF
TGTGCCAGCAGCCAGGGAGGGACGGCTAATTCACCCCTCCACTTT
>TRBV7-9|.|TRBJ2-6|.
CASSLGSSGANVLTF
TGTGCCAGCAGCTTAGGTAGTTCAGGGGCCAACGTCCTGACTTTC
>TRBV19|TRBD1|TRBJ1-1|.
CASSTPHGTANTEAFF
TGTGCCAGTAGTACCCCCCACGGGACAGCGAACACTGAAGCTTTCTTT
>TRBV11-2|.|TRBJ1-4|.
CASSIIYSANEKLFF
TGTGCCAGCAGCATTATATACTCTGCTAATGAAAAACTGTTTTTT
>TRBV5-1|TRBD1|TRBJ2-5|.
CASSDPSRDSHQTQYF
TGCGCCAGCAGCGATCCCAGCCGGGACAGTCATCAGACCCAGTACTTC
>TRBV7-8|TRBD1|TRBJ1-5|.
CASSAGTGYQPQHF
TGTGCCAGCAGCGCTGGGACAGGGTATCAGCCCCAGCATTTT
>TRBV12-5|.|TRBJ1-3|once
CASGPYLRGNTIYF
TGTGCTAGTGGCCCATACTTGCGGGGAAACACCATATATTTT
>TRBV4-1|.|TRBJ2-5|.
CASSQVQAPQETQYF
TGCGCCAGCAGCCAAGTACAGGCCCCTCAAGAGACCCAGTACTTC
>TRBV18|.|TRBJ2-3|.
CASSPRGGRADTQYF
TGTGCCAGCTCACCACGAGGGGGTAGAGCAGATACGCAGTATTTT
>TRBV12-3/TRBV12-4|.|TRBJ1-1|.
CASSLGAVTEAFF
TGTGCCAGCAGTTTGGGCGCTGTCACTGAAGCTTTCTTT
>TRBV9|.|TRBJ2-3|once
CASSPTRGADTQYF
TGTGCCAGCAGCCCGACTAGGGGCGCAGATACGCAGTATTTT
>TRBV7-8|TRBD1|TRBJ2-3|.
CASSAGQGTLADTQYF
TGTGCCAGCAGCGCCGGACAGGGGACGTTGGCAGATACGCAGTATTTT
>TRBV7-8|.|TRBJ1-3|.
CASSSDTGFSGNTIYF
TGTGCCAGCAGCTCCGATACAGGGTTCTCGGGAAACACCATATATTTT
>TRBV19|TRBD1|TRBJ2-4|.
CASSIATPGGQNIQYF
TGTGCCAGTAGTATAGCAACGCCAGGGGGCCAAAACATTCAGTACTTC
>TRBV11-2|.|TRBJ1-1|.
CASSSPGRVYTEAFF
TGTGCCAGCAGCTCCCCCGGCAGGGTGTACACTGAAGCTTTCTTT
>TRBV12-3/TRBV12-4|.|TRBJ2-7|.
CASSLPGFYEQYF
TGTGCCAGCAGTTTACCAGGGTTCTACGAGCAGTACTTC
>TRBV4-2|.|TRBJ2-7|.
CASSQESGDPYEQYF
TGTGCCAGCAGCCAAGAATCAGGGGACCCCTACGAGCAGTACTTC
>TRBV7-8|.|TRBJ1-3|.
CASSEGQSLNTIYF
TGTGCCAGCAGCGAAGGACAGTCTCTGAACACCATATATTTT
>TRBV18|TRBD1|TRBJ1-4|.
CASSRTGGLIATNEKLFF
TGTGCCAGCTCACGGACAGGGGGCTTAATTGCAACTAATGAAAAACTGTTTTTT
>TRBV7-9|.|TRBJ1-1|.
CASSFRGENTEAFF
TGTGCCAGCAGCTTTCGGGGGGAGAACACTGAAGCTTTCTTT
>TRBV2|.|TRBJ1-1|.
CATTLDGNTEAFF
TGTGCCACCACTCTAGACGGGAACACTGAAGCTTTCTTT
>TRBV7-9|TRBD2|TRBJ2-1|.
CASSSRGVSGGASYNEQFF
TGTGCCAGCAGCTCCAGAGGCGTTAGCGGGGGTGCCTCGTACAATGAGCAGTTCTTC
>TRBV12-5|TRBD1|TRBJ1-1|once
CASGLGRGEDTEAFF
TGTGCTAGTGGTTTGGGCAGGGGGGAGGACACTGAAGCTTTCTTT
>TRBV2|.|TRBJ2-7|.
CASSESRGSPHEQYF
TGTGCCAGCAGTGAATCTCGGGGGTCTCCCCACGAGCAGTACTTC
>TRBV2|TRBD1|TRBJ1-3|.
CASSGRQGSKSSGNTIYF
TGTGCCAGCAGTGGGCGACAGGGATCGAAAAGCTCTGGAAACACCATATATTTT
>TRBV4-1|.|TRBJ2-2|once
CASSQTGGNTGELFF
TGCGCCAGCAGCCAGACGGGGGGCAACACCGGGGAGCTGTTTTTT
>TRBV24-1|.|TRBJ1-5|few
CATSDFVSQPQHF
TGTGCCACCAGTGATTTTGTGAGCCAGCCCCAGCATTTT
>TRBV14|.|TRBJ1-2|.
CASSQDLALGYTF
TGTGCCAGCAGCCAAGATTTAGCACTTGGCTACACCTTC